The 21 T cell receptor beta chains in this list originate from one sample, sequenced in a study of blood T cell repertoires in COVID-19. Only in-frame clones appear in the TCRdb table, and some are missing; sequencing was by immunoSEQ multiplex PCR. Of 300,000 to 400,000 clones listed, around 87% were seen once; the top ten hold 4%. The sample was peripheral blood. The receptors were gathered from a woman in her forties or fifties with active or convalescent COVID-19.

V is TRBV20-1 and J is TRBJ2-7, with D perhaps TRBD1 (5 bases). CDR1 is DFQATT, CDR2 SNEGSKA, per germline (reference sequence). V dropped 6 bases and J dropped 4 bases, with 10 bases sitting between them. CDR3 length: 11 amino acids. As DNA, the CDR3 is TGCAGTGCCATTACAGGTTACGAGCAGTACTTC. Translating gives CSAITGYEQYF.

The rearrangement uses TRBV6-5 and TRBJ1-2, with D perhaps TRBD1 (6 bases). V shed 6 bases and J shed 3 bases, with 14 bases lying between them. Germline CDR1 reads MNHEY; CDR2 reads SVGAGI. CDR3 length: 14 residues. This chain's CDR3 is CASSKRQDDYGYTF. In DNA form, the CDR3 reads TGTGCCAGCAGCAAACGACAGGACGACTATGGCTACACCTTC.

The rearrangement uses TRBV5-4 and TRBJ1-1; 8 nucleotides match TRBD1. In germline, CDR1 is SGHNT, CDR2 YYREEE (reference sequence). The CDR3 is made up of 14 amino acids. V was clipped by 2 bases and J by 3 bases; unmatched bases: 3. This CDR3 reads CASSLQGVYTEAFF. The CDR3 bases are TGTGCCAGCAGCTTACAGGGGGTGTACACTGAAGCTTTCTTT.

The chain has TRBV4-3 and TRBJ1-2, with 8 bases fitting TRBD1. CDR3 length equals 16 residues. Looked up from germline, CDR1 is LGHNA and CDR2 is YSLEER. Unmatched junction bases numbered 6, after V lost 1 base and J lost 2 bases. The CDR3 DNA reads TGCGCCAGCAGCCAAGGGGACACAGGGGGGAACTATGGCTACACCTTC. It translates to CASSQGDTGGNYGYTF.

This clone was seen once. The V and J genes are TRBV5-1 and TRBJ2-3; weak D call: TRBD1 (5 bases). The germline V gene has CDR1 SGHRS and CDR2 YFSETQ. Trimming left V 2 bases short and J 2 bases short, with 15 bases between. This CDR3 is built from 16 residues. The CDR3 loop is CASSFLGLGDTDTQYF. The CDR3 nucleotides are TGCGCCAGCAGCTTTTTAGGGTTAGGGGACACAGATACGCAGTATTTT.

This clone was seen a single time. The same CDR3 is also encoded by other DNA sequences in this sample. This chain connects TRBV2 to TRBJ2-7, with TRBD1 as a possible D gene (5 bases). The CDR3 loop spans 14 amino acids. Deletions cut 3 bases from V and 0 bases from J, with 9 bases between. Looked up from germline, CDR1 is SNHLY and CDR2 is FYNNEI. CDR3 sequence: CASSDRTHSYEQYF. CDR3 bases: TGTGCCAGCAGTGACCGGACACACTCCTACGAGCAGTACTTC. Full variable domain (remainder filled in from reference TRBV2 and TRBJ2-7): EPEVTQTPSHQVTQMGQEVILRCVPISNHLYFYWYRQILGQKVEFLVSFYNNEISEKSEIFDDQFSVERPDGSNFTLKIRSTKLEDSAMYFCASSDRTHSYEQYFGPGTRLTVT.

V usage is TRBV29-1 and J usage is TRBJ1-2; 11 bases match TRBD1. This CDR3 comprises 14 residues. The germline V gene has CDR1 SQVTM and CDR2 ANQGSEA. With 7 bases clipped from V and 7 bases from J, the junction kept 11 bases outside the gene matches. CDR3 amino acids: CSASRTGGGSGYTF. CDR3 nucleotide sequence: TGCAGCGCCAGTAGGACAGGGGGCGGGAGTGGCTACACCTTC. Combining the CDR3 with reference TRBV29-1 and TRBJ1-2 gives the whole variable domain SAVISQKPSRDICQRGTSLTIQCQVDSQVTMMFWYRQQPGQSLTLIATANQGSEATYESGFVIDKFPISRPNLTFSTLTVSNMSPEDSSIYLCSASRTGGGSGYTFGSGTRLTVV.

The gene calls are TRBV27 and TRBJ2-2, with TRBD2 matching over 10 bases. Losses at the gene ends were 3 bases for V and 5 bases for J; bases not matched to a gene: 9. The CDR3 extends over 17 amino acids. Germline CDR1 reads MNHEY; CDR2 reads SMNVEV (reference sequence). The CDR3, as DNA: TGTGCCAGCAGTTTTTCTCTAGCGGGAGTACGGACCGGGGAGCTGTTTTTT. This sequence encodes CASSFSLAGVRTGELFF.

In nucleotides, the CDR3 is TGTGCCAGCAGTTACTCCTTCGAGGCGGAGACCCAGTACTTC. The encoded protein is CASSYSFEAETQYF. V gene TRBV6-6 combines with J gene TRBJ2-5; D is ambiguous. Trimming took 0 bases from V and 5 from J, leaving 10 bases between them. CDR1 is MNHNY and CDR2 is SVGAGI in the germline V gene (reference sequence). The CDR3 covers 14 residues.

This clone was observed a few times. The CDR3 loop reads CASSLATAWVSGYTF. CDR3 sequence (DNA): TGTGCCAGCAGCTTAGCCACAGCATGGGTTAGTGGCTACACCTTC. The V and J genes are TRBV7-2 and TRBJ1-2, with D unclear. The CDR3 runs to 15 residues. Trimming took 0 bases from V and 7 from J, leaving 15 bases between them. Germline lookup yields CDR1 SGHTA and CDR2 FQGNSA.

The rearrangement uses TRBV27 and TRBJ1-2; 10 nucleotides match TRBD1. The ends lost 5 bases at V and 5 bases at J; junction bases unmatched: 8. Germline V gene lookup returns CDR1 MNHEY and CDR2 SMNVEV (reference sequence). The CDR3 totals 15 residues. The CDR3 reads CASSPLDRGQYGYTF. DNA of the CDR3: TGTGCCAGCAGTCCCCTCGACAGGGGGCAGTATGGCTACACCTTC.

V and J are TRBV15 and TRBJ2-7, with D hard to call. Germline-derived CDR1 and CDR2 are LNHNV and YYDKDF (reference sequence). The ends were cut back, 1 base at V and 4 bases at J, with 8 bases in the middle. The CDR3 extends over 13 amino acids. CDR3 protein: CATSRGPIYEQYF. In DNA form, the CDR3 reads TGTGCCACCAGCAGAGGGCCAATTTACGAGCAGTACTTC.

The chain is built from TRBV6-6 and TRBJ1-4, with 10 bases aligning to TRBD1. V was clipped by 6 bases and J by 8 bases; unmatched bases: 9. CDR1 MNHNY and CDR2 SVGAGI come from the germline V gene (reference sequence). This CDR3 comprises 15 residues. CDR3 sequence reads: CASSPTGTGAEKLFF. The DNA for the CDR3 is TGTGCCAGCAGCCCCACCGGGACAGGGGCCGAAAAACTGTTTTTT.

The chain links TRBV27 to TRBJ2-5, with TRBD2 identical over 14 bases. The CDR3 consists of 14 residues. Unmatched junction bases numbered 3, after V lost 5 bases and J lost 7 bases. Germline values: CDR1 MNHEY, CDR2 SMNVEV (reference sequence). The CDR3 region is CASSPGTSGGTQYF. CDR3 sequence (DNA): TGTGCCAGCAGTCCCGGGACTAGCGGGGGGACCCAGTACTTC.

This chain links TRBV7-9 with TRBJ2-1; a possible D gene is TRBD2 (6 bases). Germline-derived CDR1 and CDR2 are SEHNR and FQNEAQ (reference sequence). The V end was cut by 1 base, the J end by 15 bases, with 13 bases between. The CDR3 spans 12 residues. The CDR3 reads CASSLGEAGPFF. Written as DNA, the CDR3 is TGTGCCAGCAGCTTAGGCGAGGCGGGACCGTTCTTC.

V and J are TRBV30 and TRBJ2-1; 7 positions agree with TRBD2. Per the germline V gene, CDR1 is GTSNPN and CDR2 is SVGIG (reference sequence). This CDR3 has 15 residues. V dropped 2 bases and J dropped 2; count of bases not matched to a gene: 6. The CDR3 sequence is CAWSPGLVAYNEQFF. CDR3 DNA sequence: TGTGCCTGGAGTCCAGGACTAGTCGCCTACAATGAGCAGTTCTTC.

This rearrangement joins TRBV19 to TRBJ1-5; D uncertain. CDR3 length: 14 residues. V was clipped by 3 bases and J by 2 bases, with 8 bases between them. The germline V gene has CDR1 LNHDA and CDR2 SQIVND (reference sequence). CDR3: CASSIGEGNQPQHF. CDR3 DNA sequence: TGTGCCAGTAGTATCGGGGAGGGCAATCAGCCCCAGCATTTT.

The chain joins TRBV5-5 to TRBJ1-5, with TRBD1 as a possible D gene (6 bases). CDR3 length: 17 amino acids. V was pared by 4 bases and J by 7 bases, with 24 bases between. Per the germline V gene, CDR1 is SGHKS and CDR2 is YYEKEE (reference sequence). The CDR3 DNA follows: TGTGCCAGCAGCCCAAACTCCGGGACAACCGTTGAGCAGCCCCAGCATTTT. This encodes CASSPNSGTTVEQPQHF.

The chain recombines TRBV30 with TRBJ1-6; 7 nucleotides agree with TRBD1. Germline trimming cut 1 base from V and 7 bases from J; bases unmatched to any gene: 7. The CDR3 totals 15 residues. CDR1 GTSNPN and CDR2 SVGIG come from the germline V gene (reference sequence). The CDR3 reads CAWSGLGTANSPLHF. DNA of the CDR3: TGTGCCTGGAGTGGTTTGGGGACAGCAAATTCACCCCTCCACTTT.

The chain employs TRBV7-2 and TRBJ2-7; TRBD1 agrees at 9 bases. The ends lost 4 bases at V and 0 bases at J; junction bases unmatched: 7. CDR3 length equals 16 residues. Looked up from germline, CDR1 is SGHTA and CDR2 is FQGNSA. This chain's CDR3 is CASSSRGQGSSYEQYF. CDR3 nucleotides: TGTGCCAGCAGCTCCCGAGGACAGGGGTCCTCCTACGAGCAGTACTTC.

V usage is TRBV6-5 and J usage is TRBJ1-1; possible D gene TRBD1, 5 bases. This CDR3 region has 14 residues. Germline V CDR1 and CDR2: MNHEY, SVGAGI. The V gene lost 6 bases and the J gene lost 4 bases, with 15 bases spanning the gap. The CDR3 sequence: CASSPGHQGTEAFF. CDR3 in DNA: TGTGCCAGCAGCCCCGGCCATCAGGGCACTGAAGCTTTCTTT.